This T cell receptor (beta chain) was identified in a study of response to subunit inactivated influenza vaccine. Overall study findings and caveats: Authors suggested each seasonal influenza vaccination recruits few new T cells.

This clonotype was counted only a few times. No antigen is known for it. TCRdb re-called the RT-PCR reads through MiXCR, storing one row per CDR3 protein. Among about 570,000 distinct CDR3 sequences listed, 12% were seen once. V shed 3 bases and J 8 bases; nucleotides not matched to a gene: 6. This CDR3 has 13 residues. This sample comprised PBMCs from blood, obtained on the day of vaccination. The chain employs TRBV12-3 or TRBV12-4 and TRBJ1-2, with TRBD1 matching 7 bases. This TCR derives from a middle-aged man who received an inactivated influenza vaccine. The CDR3 loop is CASSFDFRGGYTF. CDR3 coding DNA: TGTGCCAGCAGTTTTGATTTCAGGGGGGGCTACACCTTC.